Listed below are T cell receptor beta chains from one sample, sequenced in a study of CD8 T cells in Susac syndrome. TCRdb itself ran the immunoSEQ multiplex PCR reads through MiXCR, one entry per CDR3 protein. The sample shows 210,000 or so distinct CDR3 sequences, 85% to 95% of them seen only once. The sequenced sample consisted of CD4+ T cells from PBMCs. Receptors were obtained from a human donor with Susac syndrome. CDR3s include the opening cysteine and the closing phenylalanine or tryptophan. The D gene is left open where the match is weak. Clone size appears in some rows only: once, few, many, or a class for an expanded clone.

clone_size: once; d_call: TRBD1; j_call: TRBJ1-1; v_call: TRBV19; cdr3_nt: TGTGCCAGTCACCCTCGGGGACAGCTGAACACTGAAGCTTTCTTT; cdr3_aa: CASHPRGQLNTEAFF
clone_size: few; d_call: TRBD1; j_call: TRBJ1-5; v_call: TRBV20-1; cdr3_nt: TGCAGTGCTAGGGGGACAGGGTATAGCAATCAGCCCCAGCATTTT; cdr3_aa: CSARGTGYSNQPQHF
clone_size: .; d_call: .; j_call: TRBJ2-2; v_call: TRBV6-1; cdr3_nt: TGTGCCAGCAGTGGACTACCCTCTGGCGGGACCGGGGAGCTGTTTTTT; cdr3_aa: CASSGLPSGGTGELFF
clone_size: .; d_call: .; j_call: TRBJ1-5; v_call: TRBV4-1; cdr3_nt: TGCGCCAGCAGCCAAGACGGCAGCCTTAGCAATCAGCCCCAGCATTTT; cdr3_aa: CASSQDGSLSNQPQHF
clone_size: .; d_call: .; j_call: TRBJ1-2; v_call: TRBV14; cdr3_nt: TGTGCCAGCAGCCAAGACATAACTACTAACTATGGCTACACCTTC; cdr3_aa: CASSQDITTNYGYTF
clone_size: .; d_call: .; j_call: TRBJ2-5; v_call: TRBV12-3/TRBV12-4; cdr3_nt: TGTGCCAGCAGCCGGCCCCCACAGGGTATAGGAGAGACCCAGTACTTC; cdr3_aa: CASSRPPQGIGETQYF
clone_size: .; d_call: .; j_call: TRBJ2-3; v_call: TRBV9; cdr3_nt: TGTGCCAGCAGCGTAGATCCGAGCGGCCTACTCACAGATACGCAGTATTTT; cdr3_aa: CASSVDPSGLLTDTQYF
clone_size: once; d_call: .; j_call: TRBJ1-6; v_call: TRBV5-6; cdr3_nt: TGTGCCAGCAGCTTGGCTCATTCACCCCTCCACTTT; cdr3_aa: CASSLAHSPLHF
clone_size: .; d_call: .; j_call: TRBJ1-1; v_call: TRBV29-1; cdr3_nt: TGCAGCGTACAGGCCACTGGGGGAACTGAAGCTTTCTTT; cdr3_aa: CSVQATGGTEAFF
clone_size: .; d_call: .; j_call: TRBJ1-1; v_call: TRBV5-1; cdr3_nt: TGCGCCAGCAGCTTGGACGCTCTGTCGGCTATGAACACTGAAGCTTTCTTT; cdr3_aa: CASSLDALSAMNTEAFF
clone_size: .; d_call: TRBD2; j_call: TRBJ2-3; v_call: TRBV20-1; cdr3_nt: TGCAGTGCTAGAGTCAGCGGGGGGGCTGGAGATACGCAGTATTTT; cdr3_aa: CSARVSGGAGDTQYF
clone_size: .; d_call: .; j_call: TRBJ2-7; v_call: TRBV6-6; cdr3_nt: TGTGCCAGCAGTTACGGGGTAACTAGTAACGAGCAGTACTTC; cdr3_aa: CASSYGVTSNEQYF
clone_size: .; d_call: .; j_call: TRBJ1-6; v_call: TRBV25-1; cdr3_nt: TGTGCCAGCAGTGAATATAAAAGCGAGTCACCCCTCCACTTT; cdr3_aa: CASSEYKSESPLHF
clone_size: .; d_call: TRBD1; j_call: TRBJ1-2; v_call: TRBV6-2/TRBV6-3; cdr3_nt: TGTGCCAGCAATAAGGACAGGAACTATGGCTACACCTTC; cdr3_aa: CASNKDRNYGYTF
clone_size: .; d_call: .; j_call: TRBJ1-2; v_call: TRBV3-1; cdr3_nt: TGTGCCAGCAGCCAAGACGCAGGGGCGCAGGATGGCTACACCTTC; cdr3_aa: CASSQDAGAQDGYTF
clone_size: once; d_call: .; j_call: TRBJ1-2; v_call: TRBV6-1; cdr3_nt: TGTGCCAGCAGTGAAAACGGAGCCTCTAACTATGGCTACACCTTC; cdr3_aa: CASSENGASNYGYTF
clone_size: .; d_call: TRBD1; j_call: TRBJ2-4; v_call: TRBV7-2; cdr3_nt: TGTGCCAGCAGCTTCGAAACCGGGACAGGGGTTGGGAACATTCAGTACTTC; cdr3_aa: CASSFETGTGVGNIQYF
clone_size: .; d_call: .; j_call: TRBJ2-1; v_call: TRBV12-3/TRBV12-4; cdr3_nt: TGTGCCAGCAGTGATCCTCCCCATCACAATGAGCAGTTCTTC; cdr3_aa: CASSDPPHHNEQFF
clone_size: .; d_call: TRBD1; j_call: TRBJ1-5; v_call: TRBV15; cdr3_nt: TGTGCCACCAGCAGAGGGGGACAGAAACGGCAGCCCCAGCATTTT; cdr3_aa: CATSRGGQKRQPQHF
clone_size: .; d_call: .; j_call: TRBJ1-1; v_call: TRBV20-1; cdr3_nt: TGCAGTGCTAGTATGGGGGTCGGCGAAGCTTTCTTT; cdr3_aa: CSASMGVGEAFF
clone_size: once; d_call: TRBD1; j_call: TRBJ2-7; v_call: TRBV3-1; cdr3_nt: TGTGCCAGCAGCCAAGAGGACAGGGGATACGAGCAGTACTTC; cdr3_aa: CASSQEDRGYEQYF
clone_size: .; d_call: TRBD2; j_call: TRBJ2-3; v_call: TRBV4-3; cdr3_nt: TGCGCCAGCAGCCAAGATTGGGGAGGGAGCACAGATACGCAGTATTTT; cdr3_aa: CASSQDWGGSTDTQYF
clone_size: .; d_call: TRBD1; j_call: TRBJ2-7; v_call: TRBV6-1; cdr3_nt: TGTGCCAGCACACCGGGACAGGGTATTTCCTACGAGCAGTACTTC; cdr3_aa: CASTPGQGISYEQYF
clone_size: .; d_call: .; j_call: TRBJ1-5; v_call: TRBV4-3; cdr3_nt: TGCGCCAGCAGCCAAGACGGGTTGAGCAATCAGCCCCAGCATTTT; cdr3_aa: CASSQDGLSNQPQHF
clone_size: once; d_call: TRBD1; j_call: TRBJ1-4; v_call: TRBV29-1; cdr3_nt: TGCAGCGTTTTAGGCCCCCCCGGGACAGAGAATGAAAAACTGTTTTTT; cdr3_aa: CSVLGPPGTENEKLFF
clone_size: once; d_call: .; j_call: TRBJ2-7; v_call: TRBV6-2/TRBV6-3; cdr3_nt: TGTGCCAGCAGTCCCGGAGGGCAGGGAATCTACGAGCAGTACTTC; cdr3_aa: CASSPGGQGIYEQYF
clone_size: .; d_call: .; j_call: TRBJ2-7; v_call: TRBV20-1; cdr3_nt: TGCAGTGCTAGAGATCGTCTAGCGTCGGACGAGCAGTACTTC; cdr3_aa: CSARDRLASDEQYF
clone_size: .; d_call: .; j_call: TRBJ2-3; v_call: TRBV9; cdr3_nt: TGTGCCAGCAGCGTAGACCCTAGCACAGATACGCAGTATTTT; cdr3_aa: CASSVDPSTDTQYF
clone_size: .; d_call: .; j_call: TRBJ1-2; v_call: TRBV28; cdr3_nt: TGTGCCAGCAGTTTATCCGGACACTATGGCTACACCTTC; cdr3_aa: CASSLSGHYGYTF
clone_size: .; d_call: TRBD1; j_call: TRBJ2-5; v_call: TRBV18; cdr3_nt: TGTGCCAGCTCACGGACAGGGGGGAGAGAGACCCAGTACTTC; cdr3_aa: CASSRTGGRETQYF
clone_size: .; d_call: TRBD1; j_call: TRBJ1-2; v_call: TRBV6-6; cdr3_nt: TGTGCCAGCAGTTTGTACAGGGGTATGGATGGCTACACCTTC; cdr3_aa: CASSLYRGMDGYTF
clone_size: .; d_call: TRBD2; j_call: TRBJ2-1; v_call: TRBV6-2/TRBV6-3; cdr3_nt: TGTGCCAGCAGGAGCGGGGGCCAGCCAGGGAGGGATGAGCAGTTCTTC; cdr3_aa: CASRSGGQPGRDEQFF
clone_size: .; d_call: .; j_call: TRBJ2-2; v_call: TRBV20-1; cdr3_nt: TGCAGTGCTAGGCAATCAGGGAACACCGGGGAGCTGTTTTTT; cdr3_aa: CSARQSGNTGELFF
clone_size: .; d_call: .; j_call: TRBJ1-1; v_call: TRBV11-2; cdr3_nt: TGTGCCAGCAGCGTCCAGGGTGTCGGGGTGGGGACTGAAGCTTTCTTT; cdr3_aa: CASSVQGVGVGTEAFF
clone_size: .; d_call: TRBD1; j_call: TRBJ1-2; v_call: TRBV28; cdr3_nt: TGTGCCAGCAGCGCGACAGGGGGCGGTGATGGCTACACCTTC; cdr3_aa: CASSATGGGDGYTF
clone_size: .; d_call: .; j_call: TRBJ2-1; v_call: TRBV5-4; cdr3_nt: TGTGCCAGCAGCTTAAGGAGCAATGAGCAGTTCTTC; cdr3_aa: CASSLRSNEQFF
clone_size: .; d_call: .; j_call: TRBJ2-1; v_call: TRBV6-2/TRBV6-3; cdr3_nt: TGTGCCAGCAGTTACTCACTGGCCTCCTACAATGAGCAGTTCTTC; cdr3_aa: CASSYSLASYNEQFF
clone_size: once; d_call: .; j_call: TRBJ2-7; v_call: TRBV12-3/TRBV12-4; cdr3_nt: TGTGCCAGCAGCAAGACAGGCGGCCTTTACGAGCAGTACTTC; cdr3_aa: CASSKTGGLYEQYF
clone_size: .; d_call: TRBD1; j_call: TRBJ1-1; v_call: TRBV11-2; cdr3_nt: TGTGCCAGCAGCTTCCAGGGACAGTCGAACACTGAAGCTTTCTTT; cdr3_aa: CASSFQGQSNTEAFF
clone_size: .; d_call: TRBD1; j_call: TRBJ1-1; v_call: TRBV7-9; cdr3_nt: TGTGCCAGCAGCCCCGGCAGGCAGGGGGGAGAAGACGGAGCTTTCTTT; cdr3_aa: CASSPGRQGGEDGAFF
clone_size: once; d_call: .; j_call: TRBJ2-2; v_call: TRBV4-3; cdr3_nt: TGCGCCAGCAGCCAAGATAGGCGCGGGGAGCTGTTTTTT; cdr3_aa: CASSQDRRGELFF
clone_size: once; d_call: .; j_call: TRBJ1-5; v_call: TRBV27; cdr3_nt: TGTGCCAGCAGTGCAGGGAGGAATCAGCCCCAGCATTTT; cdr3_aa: CASSAGRNQPQHF
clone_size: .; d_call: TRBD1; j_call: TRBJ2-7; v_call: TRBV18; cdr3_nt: TGTGCCAGCTCACCCCGACAGGGGCTTGTATACGAGCAGTACTTC; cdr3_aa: CASSPRQGLVYEQYF
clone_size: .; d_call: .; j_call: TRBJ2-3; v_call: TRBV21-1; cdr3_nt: TGTGCCAGCAGCAAAGAAGGCGGGTCGAGCACAGATACGCAGTATTTT; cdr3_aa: CASSKEGGSSTDTQYF
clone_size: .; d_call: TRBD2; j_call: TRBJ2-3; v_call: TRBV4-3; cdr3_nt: TGCGCCAGCAGCCAGGGACTAGCGGGGGCGCCAGACCAAGCCACAGATACGCAGTATTTT; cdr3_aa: CASSQGLAGAPDQATDTQYF
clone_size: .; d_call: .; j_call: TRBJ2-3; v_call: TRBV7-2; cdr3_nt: TGTGCCAGCAGCTTCGGGGGTCTCACAGATACGCAGTATTTT; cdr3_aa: CASSFGGLTDTQYF
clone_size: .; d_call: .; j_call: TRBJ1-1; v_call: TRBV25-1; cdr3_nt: TGTGCCAGCAGTGGTCTCCGGGACACGGCCGACACTGAAGCTTTCTTT; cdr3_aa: CASSGLRDTADTEAFF
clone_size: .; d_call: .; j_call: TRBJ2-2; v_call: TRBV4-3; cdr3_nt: TGCGCCAGCAGCCAAGATGCGTCTATGAACACCGGGGAGCTGTTTTTT; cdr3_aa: CASSQDASMNTGELFF
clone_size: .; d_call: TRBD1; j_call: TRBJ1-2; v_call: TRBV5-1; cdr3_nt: TGCGCCAGCAGCTTGGAGGACAGGTACTATGGCTACACCTTC; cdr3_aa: CASSLEDRYYGYTF
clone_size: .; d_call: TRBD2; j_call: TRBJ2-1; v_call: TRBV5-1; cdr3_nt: TGCGCCAGCAGCTTCGGACTAGCGGGGGCCGTGGGTGAGCAGTTCTTC; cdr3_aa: CASSFGLAGAVGEQFF
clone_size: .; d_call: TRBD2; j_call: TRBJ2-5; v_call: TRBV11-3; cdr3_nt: TGTGCCAGCAGCATAAGCGGGGGAGCTTTGGAGACCCAGTACTTC; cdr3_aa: CASSISGGALETQYF
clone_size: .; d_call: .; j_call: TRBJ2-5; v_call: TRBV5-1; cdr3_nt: TGCGCCAGCAGCTTGGGCCACCCAAGGCGAGAGACCCAGTACTTC; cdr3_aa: CASSLGHPRRETQYF
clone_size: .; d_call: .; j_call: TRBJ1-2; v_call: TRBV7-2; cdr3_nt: TGTGCCAGCAGCCCCTCGGACGGTGGCTACACCTTC; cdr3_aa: CASSPSDGGYTF
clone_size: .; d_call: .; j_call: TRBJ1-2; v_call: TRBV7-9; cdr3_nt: TGTGCCAGCAGCTCCGGGGGGGGGCCGACCAACTCTGGGGGCTACACCTTC; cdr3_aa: CASSSGGGPTNSGGYTF